The clone carrying this T cell receptor (beta chain) was counted once. The CDR3 runs 15 residues. V lost 3 bases and J 1 base, leaving 12 bases between the germline ends. CDR1 is SGHTA and CDR2 is FQGNSA in the germline V gene. The data stem from a study of T cell responses to AZD1222 COVID-19 vaccine. TCRdb's copy holds only in-frame clones and misses some; the assay was immunoSEQ multiplex PCR. The table lists approximately 65,000 clones, approximately 80% of them singletons. Source: peripheral blood, taken on day 0 of AZD1222 vaccination. The receptor comes from an adult in good health. This chain links TRBV7-2 with TRBJ2-5, with D perhaps TRBD2 (6 bases). The CDR3 reads CASSFSMGGQETQYF. Here the CDR3 DNA reads TGTGCCAGCAGCTTTTCGATGGGGGGCCAAGAGACCCAGTACTTC. Full variable domain (outside the CDR3, taken from reference TRBV7-2 and TRBJ2-5): GAGVSQSPSNKVTEKGKDVELRCDPISGHTALYWYRQSLGQGLEFLIYFQGNSAPDKSGLPSDRFSAERTGGSVSTLTIQRTQQEDSAVYLCASSFSMGGQETQYFGPGTRLLVL.